This entry concerns a single TCR beta chain. Its antigen is still unknown. Sequencing used immunoSEQ v3. Assay: immunoSEQ multiplex PCR; the TCRdb copy retains only in-frame clones and omits some. The data contain about 60,000 clones, about 69% of them singletons. The data originate from a study of TIL therapy for anti-PD-1-resistant metastatic lung cancer. Study conclusions and caveats: Infused TIL clonotypes partially replaced the baseline blood repertoire, then decayed over months. The cohort had more treatment-naive, never-smoker and oncogene-addicted patients than typical.

The time point was: pre-treatment sample, taken before nivolumab and TIL therapy. Unmatched junction bases numbered 6, after V lost 3 bases and J lost 4 bases. This CDR3 spans 15 amino acids. The V gene's germline CDR1 is MDHEN and CDR2 SYDVKM. The sequencing here drew on blood, taken at baseline. V is TRBV28 and J is TRBJ1-5; TRBD1 matches 7 bases. The clonotype was recovered from a person between 30 and 79 years old with non-small cell lung cancer. The CDR3 spells CASSFGQAANQPQHF. The CDR3 bases are TGTGCCAGCAGTTTTGGACAGGCAGCAAATCAGCCCCAGCATTTT.